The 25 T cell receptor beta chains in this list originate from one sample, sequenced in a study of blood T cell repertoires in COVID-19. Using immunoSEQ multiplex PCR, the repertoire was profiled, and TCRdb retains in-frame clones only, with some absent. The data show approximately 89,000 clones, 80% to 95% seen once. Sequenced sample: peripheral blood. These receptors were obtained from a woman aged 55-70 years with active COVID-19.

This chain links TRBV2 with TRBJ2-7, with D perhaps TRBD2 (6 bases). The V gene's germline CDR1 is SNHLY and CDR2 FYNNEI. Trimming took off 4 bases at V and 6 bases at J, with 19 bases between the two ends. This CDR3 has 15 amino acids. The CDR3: CASSVKVGRGSEQYF. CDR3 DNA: TGTGCCAGCAGTGTAAAGGTCGGGAGAGGGAGCGAGCAGTACTTC. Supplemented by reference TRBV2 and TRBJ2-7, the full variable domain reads EPEVTQTPSHQVTQMGQEVILRCVPISNHLYFYWYRQILGQKVEFLVSFYNNEISEKSEIFDDQFSVERPDGSNFTLKIRSTKLEDSAMYFCASSVKVGRGSEQYFGPGTRLTVT.

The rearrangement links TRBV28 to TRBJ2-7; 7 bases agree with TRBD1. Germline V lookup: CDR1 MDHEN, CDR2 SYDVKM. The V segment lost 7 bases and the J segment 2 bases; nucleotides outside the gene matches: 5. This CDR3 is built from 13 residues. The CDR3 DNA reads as TGTGCCAGCACGGTACAGGGGCCCTACGAGCAGTACTTC. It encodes CASTVQGPYEQYF.

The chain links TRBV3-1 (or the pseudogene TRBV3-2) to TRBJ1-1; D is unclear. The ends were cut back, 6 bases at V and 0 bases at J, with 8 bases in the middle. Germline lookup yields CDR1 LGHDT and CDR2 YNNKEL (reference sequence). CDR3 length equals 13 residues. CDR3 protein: CASRPGVNTEAFF. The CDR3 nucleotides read TGTGCCAGCAGGCCCGGGGTGAACACTGAAGCTTTCTTT.

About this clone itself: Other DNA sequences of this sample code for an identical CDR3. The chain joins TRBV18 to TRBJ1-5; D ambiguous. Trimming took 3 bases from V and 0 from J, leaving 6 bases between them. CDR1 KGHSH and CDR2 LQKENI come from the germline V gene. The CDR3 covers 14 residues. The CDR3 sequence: CASSPAGSNQPQHF. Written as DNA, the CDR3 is TGTGCCAGCTCACCGGCAGGTAGCAATCAGCCCCAGCATTTT.

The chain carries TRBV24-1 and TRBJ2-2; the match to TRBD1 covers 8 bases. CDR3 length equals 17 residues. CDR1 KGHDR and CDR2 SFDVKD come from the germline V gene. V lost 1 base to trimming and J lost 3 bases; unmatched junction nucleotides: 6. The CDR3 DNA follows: TGTGCCACCAGTGATTTTGCCAGGGGGCGGTACACCGGGGAGCTGTTTTTT. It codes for CATSDFARGRYTGELFF.

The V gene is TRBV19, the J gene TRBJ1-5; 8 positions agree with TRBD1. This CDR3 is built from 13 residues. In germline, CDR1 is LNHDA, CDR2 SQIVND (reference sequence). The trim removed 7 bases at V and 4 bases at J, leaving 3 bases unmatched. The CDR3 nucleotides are TGTGCCAGTACTACAGGGGGGAATCAGCCCCAGCATTTT. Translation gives CASTTGGNQPQHF.

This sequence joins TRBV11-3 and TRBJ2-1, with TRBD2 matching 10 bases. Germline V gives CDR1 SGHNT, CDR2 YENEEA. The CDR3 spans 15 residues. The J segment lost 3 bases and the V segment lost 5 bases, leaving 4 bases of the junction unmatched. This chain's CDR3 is CASSPRTSGYNEQFF. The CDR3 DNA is TGTGCCAGCAGCCCACGGACTAGCGGCTACAATGAGCAGTTCTTC.

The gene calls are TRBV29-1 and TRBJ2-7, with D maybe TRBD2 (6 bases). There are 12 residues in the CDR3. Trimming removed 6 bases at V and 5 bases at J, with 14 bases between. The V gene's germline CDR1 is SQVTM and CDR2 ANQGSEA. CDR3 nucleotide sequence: TGCAGCGTCCGGGAGCCGGGGGACGAGCAGTACTTC. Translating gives CSVREPGDEQYF.

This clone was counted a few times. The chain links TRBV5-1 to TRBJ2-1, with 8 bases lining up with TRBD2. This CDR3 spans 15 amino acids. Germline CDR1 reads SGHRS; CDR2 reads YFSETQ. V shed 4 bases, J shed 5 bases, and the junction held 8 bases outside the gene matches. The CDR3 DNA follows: TGCGCCAGCAGCCTCGGGACTAGGGCAAACAATGAGCAGTTCTTC. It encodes CASSLGTRANNEQFF.

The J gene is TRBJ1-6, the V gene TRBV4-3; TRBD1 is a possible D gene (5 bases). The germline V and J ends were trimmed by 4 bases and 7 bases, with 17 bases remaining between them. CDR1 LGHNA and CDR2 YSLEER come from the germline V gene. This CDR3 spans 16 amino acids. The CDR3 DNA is TGCGCCAGCAGCCGTTCACAACGGGGGTTAAATTCACCCCTCCACTTT. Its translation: CASSRSQRGLNSPLHF.

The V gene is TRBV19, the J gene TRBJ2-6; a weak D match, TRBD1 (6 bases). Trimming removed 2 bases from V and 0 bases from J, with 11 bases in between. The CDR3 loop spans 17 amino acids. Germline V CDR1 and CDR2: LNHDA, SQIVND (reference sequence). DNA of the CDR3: TGTGCCAGTAGTATAACAGGGTGGAACTCTGGGGCCAACGTCCTGACTTTC. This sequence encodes CASSITGWNSGANVLTF.

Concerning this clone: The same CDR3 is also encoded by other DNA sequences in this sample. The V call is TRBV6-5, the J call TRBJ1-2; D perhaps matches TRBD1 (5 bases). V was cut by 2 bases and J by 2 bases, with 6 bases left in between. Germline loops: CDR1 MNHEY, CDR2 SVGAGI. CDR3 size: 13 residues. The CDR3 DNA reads TGTGCCAGCAGTTACAACAGGAACTATGGCTACACCTTC. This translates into CASSYNRNYGYTF.

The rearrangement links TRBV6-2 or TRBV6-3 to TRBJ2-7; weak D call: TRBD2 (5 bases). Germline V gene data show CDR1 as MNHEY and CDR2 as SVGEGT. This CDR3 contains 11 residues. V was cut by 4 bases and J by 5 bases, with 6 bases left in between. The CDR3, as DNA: TGTGCCAGCAGTTCCGGGGACGAGCAGTACTTC. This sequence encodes CASSSGDEQYF.

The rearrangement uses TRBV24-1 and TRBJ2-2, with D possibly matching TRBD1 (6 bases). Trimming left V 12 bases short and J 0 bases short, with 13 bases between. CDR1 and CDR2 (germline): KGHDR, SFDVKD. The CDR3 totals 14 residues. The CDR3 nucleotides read TGTGCCTCCCGGGACACCGCGAACACCGGGGAGCTGTTTTTT. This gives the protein CASRDTANTGELFF.

This CDR3 is CASAEATGTGQETQYF. CDR3 bases: TGTGCCAGTGCAGAAGCAACCGGGACAGGGCAAGAGACCCAGTACTTC. The rearrangement joins TRBV2 to TRBJ2-5, with 9 bases that match TRBD1. The trim removed 9 bases at V and 2 bases at J, leaving 13 bases unmatched. The germline gives CDR1 SNHLY, CDR2 FYNNEI. The CDR3 sequence is 16 residues long.

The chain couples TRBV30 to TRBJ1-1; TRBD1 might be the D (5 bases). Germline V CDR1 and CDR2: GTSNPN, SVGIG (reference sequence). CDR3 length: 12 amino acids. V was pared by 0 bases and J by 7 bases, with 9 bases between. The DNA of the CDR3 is TGTGCCTGGAGTGTACTTACAGGTGAAGCTTTCTTT. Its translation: CAWSVLTGEAFF.

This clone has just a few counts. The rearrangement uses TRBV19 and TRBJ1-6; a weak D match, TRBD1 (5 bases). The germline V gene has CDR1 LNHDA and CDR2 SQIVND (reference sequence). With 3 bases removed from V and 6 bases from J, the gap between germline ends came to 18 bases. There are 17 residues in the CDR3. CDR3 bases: TGTGCCAGTAGTATGGTACTGGGAGGGGCTGCTAATTCACCCCTCCACTTT. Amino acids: CASSMVLGGAANSPLHF.

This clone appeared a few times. CDR3 nucleotides: TGTGCCAGCAGTGTTCAGGGGGCCGGGGAGCTGTTTTTT. Its translation: CASSVQGAGELFF. The genes are TRBV6-4 and TRBJ2-2; 7 bases line up with TRBD1. Germline values: CDR1 MRHNA, CDR2 SNTAGT. J was trimmed by 6 bases and V by 4 bases; bases with no gene match: 2. The CDR3 has 13 residues.

DNA of the CDR3: TGTGCCAGCAGTTACTCTCTAGTGGGTGCCGGGGAGCTGTTTTTT. Translated: CASSYSLVGAGELFF. V gene TRBV6-6 combines with J gene TRBJ2-2; D is unclear. CDR1 and CDR2 (germline): MNHNY, SVGAGI (reference sequence). V was shortened by 0 bases and J by 6 bases, with 11 bases between the two germline ends. The CDR3 runs to 15 residues.

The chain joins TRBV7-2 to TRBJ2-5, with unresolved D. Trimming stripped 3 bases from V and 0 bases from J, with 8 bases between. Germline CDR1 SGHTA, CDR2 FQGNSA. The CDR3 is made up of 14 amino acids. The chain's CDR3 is CASSLWQNQETQYF. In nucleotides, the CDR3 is TGTGCCAGCAGCTTGTGGCAAAACCAAGAGACCCAGTACTTC. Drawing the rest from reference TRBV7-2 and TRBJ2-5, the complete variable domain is GAGVSQSPSNKVTEKGKDVELRCDPISGHTALYWYRQSLGQGLEFLIYFQGNSAPDKSGLPSDRFSAERTGGSVSTLTIQRTQQEDSAVYLCASSLWQNQETQYFGPGTRLLVL.

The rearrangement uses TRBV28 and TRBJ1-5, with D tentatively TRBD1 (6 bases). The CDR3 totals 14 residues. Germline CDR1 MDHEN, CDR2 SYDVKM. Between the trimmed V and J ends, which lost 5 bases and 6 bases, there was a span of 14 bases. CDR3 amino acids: CASSTTGFRQPQHF. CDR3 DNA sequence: TGTGCCAGCAGTACTACAGGGTTTCGTCAGCCCCAGCATTTT.

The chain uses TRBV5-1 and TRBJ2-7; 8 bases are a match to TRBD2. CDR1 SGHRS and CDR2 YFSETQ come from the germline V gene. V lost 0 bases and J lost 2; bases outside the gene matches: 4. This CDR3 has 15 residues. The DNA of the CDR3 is TGCGCCAGCAGCTTGGTTCCGGGGGGGACCTACGAGCAGTACTTC. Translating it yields CASSLVPGGTYEQYF.

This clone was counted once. CDR3 amino acids: CSATPGAGGSNEQYF. CDR3 sequence (DNA): TGCAGCGCCACTCCGGGGGCGGGAGGGAGCAACGAGCAGTACTTC. The chain recombines TRBV29-1 with TRBJ2-7; the match to TRBD2 covers 9 bases. This CDR3 has 15 amino acids. With V trimmed by 7 bases and J by 5 bases, 15 bases remained unmatched. From germline, CDR1 is SQVTM and CDR2 ANQGSEA.

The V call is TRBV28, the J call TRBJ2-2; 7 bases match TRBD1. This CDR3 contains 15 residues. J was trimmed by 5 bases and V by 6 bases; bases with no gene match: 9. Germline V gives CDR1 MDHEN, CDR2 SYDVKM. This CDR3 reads CASSPQGFLTGELFF. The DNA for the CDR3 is TGTGCCAGCAGCCCACAGGGGTTCCTTACCGGGGAGCTGTTTTTT.

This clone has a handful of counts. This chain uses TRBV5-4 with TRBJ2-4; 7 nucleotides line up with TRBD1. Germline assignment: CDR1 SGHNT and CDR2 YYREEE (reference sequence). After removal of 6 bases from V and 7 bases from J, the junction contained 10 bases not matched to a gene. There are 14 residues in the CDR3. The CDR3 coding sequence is TGTGCCAGCACCGTACAGGGGCCTGAGAACATTCAGTACTTC. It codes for CASTVQGPENIQYF.